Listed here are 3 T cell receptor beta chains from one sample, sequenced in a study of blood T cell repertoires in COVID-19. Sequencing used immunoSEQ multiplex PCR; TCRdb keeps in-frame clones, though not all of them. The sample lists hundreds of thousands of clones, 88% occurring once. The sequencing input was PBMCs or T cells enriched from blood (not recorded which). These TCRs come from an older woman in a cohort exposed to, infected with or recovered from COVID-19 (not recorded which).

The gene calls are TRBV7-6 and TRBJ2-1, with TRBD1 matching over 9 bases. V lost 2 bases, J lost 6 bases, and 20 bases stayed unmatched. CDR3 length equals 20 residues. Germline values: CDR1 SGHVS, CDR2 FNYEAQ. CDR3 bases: TGTGCCAGCAGCTTATTTGAGGGGGGTTTTGGGACAGGGAATCCCAATGAGCAGTTCTTC. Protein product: CASSLFEGGFGTGNPNEQFF.

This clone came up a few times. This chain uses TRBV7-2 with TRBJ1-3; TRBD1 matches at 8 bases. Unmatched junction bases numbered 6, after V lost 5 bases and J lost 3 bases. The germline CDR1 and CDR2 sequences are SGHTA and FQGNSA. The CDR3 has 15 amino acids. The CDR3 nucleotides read TGTGCCAGCAGCCCCCGGACAGGGTTTGGAAACACCATATATTTT. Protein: CASSPRTGFGNTIYF.

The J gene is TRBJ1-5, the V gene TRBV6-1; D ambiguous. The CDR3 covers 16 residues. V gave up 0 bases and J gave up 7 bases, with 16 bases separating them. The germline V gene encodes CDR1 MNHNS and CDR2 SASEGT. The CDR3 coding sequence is TGTGCCAGCAGTGAAGCGTTTGGACTGTCACAACAGCCCCAGCATTTT. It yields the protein CASSEAFGLSQQPQHF.